This entry lists 11 T cell receptor beta chains sequenced from one sample in a study of T-cell memory formation after mild COVID-19. In TCRdb, the 5' RACE reads were re-called with MiXCR into one record per CDR3 protein. The top ten clones hold 20% to 25% of a sample with around 430,000 distinct CDR3 sequences, about 16% of them seen once. The specimen was PBMCs or a T cell subset sorted from them (not recorded which). The receptors derive from a man in his late teens or twenties who had mild COVID-19 (a few samples of this study predate the infection). Cell type and time point are not known.

V gene TRBV27 combines with J gene TRBJ1-2, with 8 bases fitting TRBD1. Per germline, CDR1 MNHEY and CDR2 SMNVEV (reference sequence). The CDR3 extends over 15 amino acids. V shed 10 bases, J shed 1 base, and the junction held 11 bases outside the gene matches. The CDR3: CATGARDRLNYGYTF. The CDR3 DNA sequence: TGTGCCACCGGGGCAAGGGACAGGCTTAACTATGGCTACACCTTC.

This clonotype was detected only a few times. This sequence joins TRBV11-2 and TRBJ2-3; 8 nucleotides align to TRBD1. Trimming cost V 5 bases and J 4 bases; bases outside gene matches: 8. CDR3 length equals 15 residues. Germline V gene sequence: CDR1 SGHAT, CDR2 FQNNGV. DNA for the CDR3: TGTGCCAGCAGCGCAGGGGGCGCCGGTTCAGATACGCAGTATTTT. This sequence encodes CASSAGGAGSDTQYF.

The chain couples TRBV6-5 to TRBJ2-7, with unresolved D. Germline V lookup: CDR1 MNHEY, CDR2 SVGAGI. Trimming removed 6 bases from V and 0 bases from J, with 15 bases in between. The CDR3 is 15 amino acids. The CDR3 DNA sequence: TGTGCCAGCAGCCATGACGGCCTAAGCTCCTACGAGCAGTACTTC. It is translated as CASSHDGLSSYEQYF.

The chain joins TRBV3-1 to TRBJ2-7; D gene uncertain. The CDR3 has 16 residues. The germline V gene has CDR1 LGHDT and CDR2 YNNKEL (reference sequence). The V end was cut by 4 bases, the J end by 3 bases, with 19 bases between. CDR3 sequence (DNA): TGTGCCAGCAGCCCCACCCGCCAACCGGGTTACTACGAGCAGTACTTC. Encoded protein: CASSPTRQPGYYEQYF.

This clonotype was counted at least ten times. Here the CDR3 DNA reads TGCAGTGCTAGGGGGACAGGGGGCTTCAATGAGCAGTTCTTC. Protein sequence: CSARGTGGFNEQFF. The chain combines TRBV20-1 with TRBJ2-1; 12 positions agree with TRBD1. This CDR3 is 14 amino acids long. Germline CDR1 and CDR2: DFQATT and SNEGSKA (reference sequence). Unmatched junction bases numbered 3, after V lost 3 bases and J lost 6 bases.

This clonotype was observed a few times. The V and J genes are TRBV7-2 and TRBJ2-7; the match to TRBD1 covers 11 bases. Germline V gives CDR1 SGHTA, CDR2 FQGNSA. The junction had 3 bases not matched to a gene; V was cut back by 1 base and J by 4 bases. CDR3 length: 15 amino acids. In nucleotides, the CDR3 is TGTGCCAGCAGCTTAGGTTGGGACAGGGGGTACGAGCAGTACTTC. It codes for CASSLGWDRGYEQYF.

The chain joins TRBV12-3 or TRBV12-4 to TRBJ2-2; a possible D gene is TRBD2 (5 bases). V was trimmed by 2 bases and J by 5 bases, leaving 6 bases between them. This CDR3 comprises 13 residues. The CDR3 spells CASSLRETGELFF. CDR3 coding DNA: TGTGCCAGCAGTTTACGGGAAACCGGGGAGCTGTTTTTT.

This clonotype was picked up a small number of times. J is TRBJ1-2 and V is TRBV25-1; the D gene is possibly TRBD1 (6 bases). In germline, CDR1 is MGHDK, CDR2 SYGVNS. There are 12 residues in the CDR3. The V end lost 5 bases, the J end lost 8 bases, and 12 bases lay between the germline ends. CDR3 DNA sequence: TGTGCCAGCAGTAGGGGGACTTACGGCTACACCTTC. Its protein product is CASSRGTYGYTF.

The rearrangement uses TRBV11-2 and TRBJ2-3; no reliable D call. Per the germline V gene, CDR1 is SGHAT and CDR2 is FQNNGV. The V and J ends lost 1 base and 0 bases respectively, with 14 bases between them. This CDR3 region has 17 residues. The chain's CDR3 is CASSLAPRSLSTDTQYF. The CDR3 nucleotides read TGTGCCAGCAGCTTAGCCCCCCGGAGTCTTAGCACAGATACGCAGTATTTT.

V and J are TRBV11-2 and TRBJ2-5, with a tentative D call TRBD1 (6 bases). Trimming stripped 0 bases from V and 5 bases from J, with 16 bases between. The length of the CDR3 is 16 residues. The germline V gene encodes CDR1 SGHAT and CDR2 FQNNGV. CDR3: CASSLDRLAGVETQYF. CDR3 in DNA: TGTGCCAGCAGCTTAGACCGACTCGCAGGGGTGGAGACCCAGTACTTC.

The chain combines TRBV7-9 with TRBJ2-3; 11 bases agree with TRBD1. Germline CDR1 SEHNR, CDR2 FQNEAQ (reference sequence). The CDR3 length is 15 residues. V gave up 5 bases and J gave up 5 bases; unmatched junction bases: 6. The CDR3 nucleotides read TGTGCCAGCAGCAAGGACAGGGGGCTCAGAGATACGCAGTATTTT. Translated: CASSKDRGLRDTQYF. The full variable domain, in which reference TRBV7-9 and TRBJ2-3 provide the parts outside the CDR3, is DTGVSQNPRHKITKRGQNVTFRCDPISEHNRLYWYRQTLGQGPEFLTYFQNEAQLEKSRLLSDRFSAERPKGSFSTLEIQRTEQGDSAMYLCASSKDRGLRDTQYFGPGTRLTVL.